Shown below are 29 T cell receptor beta chains from a single sample sequenced in a study of control samples from healthy donors and cancer patients. Assay: immunoSEQ multiplex PCR; the TCRdb copy retains only in-frame clones and omits some. In the table there are 400,000 to 500,000 clones, 75% to 95% of which are singletons. Sequencing was done on a sample of PBMCs. The origin of the receptors is a middle-aged man with head and neck cancer.

The J gene is TRBJ2-1, the V gene TRBV9; no firm D call. V lost 1 base to trimming and J lost 8 bases, with 13 bases between them. Germline V gene data show CDR1 as SGDLS and CDR2 as YYNGEE. The CDR3 extends over 14 amino acids. In DNA, the CDR3 is TGTGCCAGCAGCGTAACCTCCGTAGTGTATGAGCAGTTCTTC. Residues: CASSVTSVVYEQFF.

The chain links TRBV9 to TRBJ2-5; D unclear. The germline CDR1 and CDR2 sequences are SGDLS and YYNGEE. The CDR3 runs 13 residues. Trimming left V 2 bases short and J 0 bases short, with 5 bases between. CDR3 bases: TGTGCCAGCAGCGTGAACCACCAAGAGACCCAGTACTTC. This sequence encodes CASSVNHQETQYF. The full variable domain, completed using reference TRBV9 and TRBJ2-5, is DSGVTQTPKHLITATGQRVTLRCSPRSGDLSVYWYQQSLDQGLQFLIQYYNGEERAKGNILERFSAQQFPDLHSELNLSSLELGDSALYFCASSVNHQETQYFGPGTRLLVL.

The chain uses TRBV6-4 and TRBJ2-3, with D perhaps assigned TRBD1 or TRBD2 (5 bases each). V was shortened by 3 bases and J by 7 bases, with 11 bases between the two germline ends. The CDR3 loop spans 13 amino acids. Germline V gene sequence: CDR1 MRHNA, CDR2 SNTAGT. The CDR3 DNA is TGTGCCAGCAGTGATGGGGACCTAAATACGCAGTATTTT. This gives the protein CASSDGDLNTQYF.

This chain links TRBV27 with TRBJ1-4, with D possibly matching TRBD1 (6 bases). CDR1 and CDR2 (germline): MNHEY, SMNVEV (reference sequence). The length of the CDR3 is 16 residues. V was pared by 4 bases and J by 1 base, with 13 bases between. CDR3 sequence (DNA): TGTGCCAGCAGTTCCCACAGGGAGGGAACTAATGAAAAACTGTTTTTT. It is translated as CASSSHREGTNEKLFF.

The chain joins TRBV27 to TRBJ1-2; D gene unclear. V shed 5 bases and J shed 9 bases, with 22 bases lying between them. The CDR3 loop spans 15 amino acids. Germline loops: CDR1 MNHEY, CDR2 SMNVEV (reference sequence). CDR3: CASSPLDTVPFRYTF. As DNA, the CDR3 is TGTGCCAGCAGTCCACTTGATACAGTTCCTTTCCGCTACACCTTC.

This clone was seen only a few times. The chain is built from TRBV19 and TRBJ1-2; a weak D match, TRBD1 (6 bases). This CDR3 is built from 15 residues. V gave up 3 bases and J gave up 3 bases, with 14 bases separating them. Germline loops: CDR1 LNHDA, CDR2 SQIVND (reference sequence). CDR3 protein: CASSIQVRGYYGYTF. The DNA for the CDR3 is TGTGCCAGTAGTATCCAAGTCAGGGGATACTATGGCTACACCTTC.

This chain links TRBV6-1 with TRBJ1-4, with D tentatively TRBD1 (5 bases). Germline V gene sequence: CDR1 MNHNS, CDR2 SASEGT. With 2 bases removed from V and 6 bases from J, the gap between germline ends came to 16 bases. This CDR3 comprises 16 residues. CDR3 DNA: TGTGCCAGCAGTGAACGGTGGCAGGGTCGATATGAAAAACTGTTTTTT. This translates into CASSERWQGRYEKLFF.

CDR3 DNA sequence: TGTGCCAGCAGTGTGGCTAGCGGGGTACGGGATGAGCAGTTCTTC. The encoded protein is CASSVASGVRDEQFF. The genes are TRBV2 and TRBJ2-1; 9 positions agree with TRBD2. V lost 4 bases and J lost 8; bases outside the gene matches: 9. This CDR3 contains 15 residues. In germline, CDR1 is SNHLY, CDR2 FYNNEI.

The chain employs TRBV18 and TRBJ1-1; no clear D gene. The CDR3 spans 14 residues. V lost 1 base and J lost 1, with 7 bases in between. Germline V gives CDR1 KGHSH, CDR2 LQKENI. The DNA for the CDR3 is TGTGCCAGCTCACCACTAACGGCGAACACTGAAGCTTTCTTT. Its protein product is CASSPLTANTEAFF.

V is TRBV6-5 and J is TRBJ2-1; no reliable D call. The V and J ends lost 6 bases and 0 bases respectively, with 9 bases between them. CDR3 length equals 14 residues. CDR1 and CDR2 (germline): MNHEY, SVGAGI. CDR3 DNA: TGTGCCAGCAGAGCTTCTAGCTCCTACAATGAGCAGTTCTTC. Residues: CASRASSSYNEQFF.

The V and J genes are TRBV4-1 and TRBJ1-2; TRBD1 might be the D (5 bases). CDR1 MGHRA and CDR2 YSYEKL come from the germline V gene. The V and J ends lost 1 base and 6 bases respectively, with 18 bases between them. The CDR3 is made up of 16 amino acids. The DNA of the CDR3 is TGCGCCAGCAGCCAAGTGGGCCAGGGAGAAGAAAATGGCTACACCTTC. Translating it yields CASSQVGQGEENGYTF.

The rearrangement joins TRBV5-1 to TRBJ2-5; 7 nucleotides agree with TRBD1. V shed 7 bases and J 5 bases; nucleotides not matched to a gene: 14. The CDR3 totals 15 residues. Germline values: CDR1 SGHRS, CDR2 YFSETQ. CDR3: CASRTQGEISETQYF. CDR3 nucleotide sequence: TGCGCCAGCCGAACTCAGGGGGAGATTTCGGAGACCCAGTACTTC.

This sequence joins TRBV28 and TRBJ2-5, with D tentatively TRBD1 or TRBD2 (5 bases each). The CDR3 spans 19 residues. Germline lookup yields CDR1 MDHEN and CDR2 SYDVKM. Trimming stripped 8 bases from V and 3 bases from J, with 31 bases between. CDR3 region: CASQEAFWDAETPKETQYF. In DNA, the CDR3 is TGTGCCAGCCAGGAGGCGTTTTGGGACGCCGAGACACCTAAAGAGACCCAGTACTTC.

The V gene is TRBV14, the J gene TRBJ2-7, with 13 nucleotides matching TRBD2. Germline values: CDR1 SGHDN, CDR2 FVKESK. Trimming cost V 3 bases and J 3 bases; bases outside gene matches: 5. The CDR3 extends over 16 amino acids. The CDR3 DNA reads as TGTGCCAGCAGCCAGGGACTAGCGGGATCGAGCTACGAGCAGTACTTC. Amino acids: CASSQGLAGSSYEQYF.

This chain uses TRBV19 with TRBJ2-6, with 7 bases that match TRBD1. Germline CDR1 and CDR2: LNHDA and SQIVND (reference sequence). This CDR3 region has 16 residues. J lost 2 bases, V lost 7 bases, and 8 bases had no gene match. This CDR3 reads CASTPRGTAGANVLTF. CDR3 bases: TGTGCCAGTACCCCTAGGGGGACAGCTGGGGCCAACGTCCTGACTTTC.

The genes are TRBV28 and TRBJ2-7; no clear D gene. The CDR3 spans 12 residues. Looked up from germline, CDR1 is MDHEN and CDR2 is SYDVKM. V shed 5 bases and J shed 0 bases, with 5 bases lying between them. CDR3 amino acids: CASSEVSYEQYF. In DNA, the CDR3 is TGTGCCAGCAGTGAGGTCTCCTACGAGCAGTACTTC.

The V call is TRBV27, the J call TRBJ1-6; 9 positions match TRBD1. The germline V gene has CDR1 MNHEY and CDR2 SMNVEV (reference sequence). This CDR3 is built from 15 residues. V was clipped by 5 bases and J by 9 bases; unmatched bases: 8. CDR3 sequence: CASSVTGGARSPLHF. The CDR3 DNA follows: TGTGCCAGCAGTGTTACAGGGGGCGCACGTTCACCCCTCCACTTT.

This chain uses TRBV25-1 with TRBJ1-1; a weak D match, TRBD1 (5 bases). Between the trimmed V and J ends, which lost 6 bases and 11 bases, there was a span of 19 bases. Germline values: CDR1 MGHDK, CDR2 SYGVNS. The CDR3 is 13 residues long. The CDR3 spells CASRGTGSRGAFF. CDR3 in DNA: TGTGCCAGCAGGGGCACAGGTTCCCGGGGGGCTTTCTTT.

The rearrangement links TRBV27 to TRBJ1-2, with D uncertain. V was cut by 0 bases and J by 8 bases, with 10 bases left in between. Germline assignment: CDR1 MNHEY and CDR2 SMNVEV (reference sequence). This CDR3 spans 13 amino acids. The CDR3 loop is CASSLSLGVGYTF. CDR3 nucleotide sequence: TGTGCCAGCAGTTTATCGCTTGGCGTGGGCTACACCTTC.

The chain recombines TRBV11-2 with TRBJ2-5; TRBD2 matches at 8 bases. This CDR3 comprises 11 residues. V trimming: 4 bases; J trimming: 13 bases; junction bases outside the gene matches: 5. CDR1 is SGHAT and CDR2 is FQNNGV in the germline V gene. CDR3 region: CASSSRGTRYF. DNA for the CDR3: TGTGCCAGCAGCTCAAGGGGGACTAGGTACTTC.

The chain recombines TRBV7-9 with TRBJ2-5; D uncertain. CDR3 size: 15 residues. With 4 bases removed from V and 5 bases from J, the gap between germline ends came to 17 bases. Germline assignment: CDR1 SEHNR and CDR2 FQNEAQ (reference sequence). The CDR3 here is CASSSRQQWMETQYF. The CDR3 DNA reads as TGTGCCAGCAGCTCCCGTCAGCAGTGGATGGAGACCCAGTACTTC.

The CDR3 DNA is TGTGCCAGCAGTTCACCCCGTTCAGGGCCGAACACTGAAGCTTTCTTT. Translating it yields CASSSPRSGPNTEAFF. This sequence joins TRBV6-5 and TRBJ1-1, with D possibly being TRBD1 (5 bases). The CDR3 has 16 residues. Trimming took off 4 bases at V and 1 base at J, with 16 bases between the two ends. In germline, CDR1 is MNHEY, CDR2 SVGAGI.

This clone was recorded only once. The J gene is TRBJ1-2, the V gene TRBV6-6; D ambiguous. CDR1 MNHNY and CDR2 SVGAGI come from the germline V gene (reference sequence). V dropped 5 bases and J dropped 2 bases, with 12 bases sitting between them. The CDR3 runs 14 residues. CDR3 amino acids: CASSATQLNYGYTF. For the CDR3, the DNA is TGTGCCAGCAGTGCGACTCAGTTGAACTATGGCTACACCTTC.

The J gene is TRBJ1-2, the V gene TRBV27, with D possibly being TRBD1 (5 bases). The V gene lost 3 bases and the J gene lost 6 bases, with 11 bases spanning the gap. The CDR3 runs 13 residues. CDR1 is MNHEY and CDR2 is SMNVEV in the germline V gene (reference sequence). CDR3 loop: CASSFREGDGYTF. DNA for the CDR3: TGTGCCAGCAGTTTCAGGGAGGGCGATGGCTACACCTTC.

This chain joins TRBV25-1 and TRBJ2-7; D is unresolved. The germline V and J ends were trimmed by 2 bases and 1 base, with 6 bases remaining between them. The CDR3 is 13 residues long. CDR1 is MGHDK and CDR2 is SYGVNS in the germline V gene. The CDR3 loop reads CASSEPGSYEQYF. CDR3 DNA: TGTGCCAGCAGTGAACCCGGGTCCTACGAGCAGTACTTC.

The V and J genes are TRBV27 and TRBJ1-6; 8 positions match TRBD1. This CDR3 is 15 amino acids long. CDR1 and CDR2 from the germline V gene are MNHEY and SMNVEV (reference sequence). Losses at the gene ends were 5 bases for V and 7 bases for J; bases not matched to a gene: 7. CDR3 nucleotide sequence: TGTGCCAGCAGTGCCGGGACAGGTGGCAATTCACCCCTCCACTTT. Its translation is CASSAGTGGNSPLHF.

The chain recombines TRBV10-3 with TRBJ2-7; unclear D gene. Germline V gene sequence: CDR1 ENHRY, CDR2 SYGVKD. V was trimmed by 0 bases and J by 2 bases, leaving 8 bases between them. This CDR3 is built from 14 residues. The CDR3 region is CAISESVSTYEQYF. In DNA form, the CDR3 reads TGTGCCATCAGTGAGTCAGTCTCTACCTACGAGCAGTACTTC.

This sequence joins TRBV6-1 and TRBJ2-3; D is undetermined. The CDR3 totals 16 residues. CDR1 and CDR2 (germline): MNHNS, SASEGT. The V gene lost 4 bases and the J gene lost 1 base, with 15 bases spanning the gap. CDR3 sequence: CASSGRGAAGTDTQYF. In DNA, the CDR3 is TGTGCCAGCAGTGGTCGCGGTGCGGCGGGCACAGATACGCAGTATTTT.

The chain carries TRBV7-2 and TRBJ2-3; D unresolved. This CDR3 spans 16 amino acids. Germline values: CDR1 SGHTA, CDR2 FQGNSA. V lost 2 bases and J lost 2, with 14 bases in between. CDR3 sequence: CASSLIDFSDTDTQYF. DNA for the CDR3: TGTGCCAGCAGCTTAATAGACTTTTCAGACACAGATACGCAGTATTTT.